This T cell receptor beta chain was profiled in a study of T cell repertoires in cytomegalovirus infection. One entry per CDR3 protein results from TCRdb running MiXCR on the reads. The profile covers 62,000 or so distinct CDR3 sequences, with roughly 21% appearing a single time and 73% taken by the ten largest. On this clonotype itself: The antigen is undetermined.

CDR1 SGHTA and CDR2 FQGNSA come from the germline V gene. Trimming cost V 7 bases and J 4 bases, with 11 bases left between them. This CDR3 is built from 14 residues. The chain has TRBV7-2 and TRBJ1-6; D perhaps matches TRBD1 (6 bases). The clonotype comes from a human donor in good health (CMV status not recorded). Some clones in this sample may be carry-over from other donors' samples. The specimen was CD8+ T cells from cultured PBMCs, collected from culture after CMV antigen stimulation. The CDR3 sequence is CASTPRGYNSPLHF. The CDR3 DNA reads TGTGCCAGCACCCCCAGGGGTTATAATTCACCCCTCCACTTT. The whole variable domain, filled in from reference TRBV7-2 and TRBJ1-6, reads GAGVSQSPSNKVTEKGKDVELRCDPISGHTALYWYRQSLGQGLEFLIYFQGNSAPDKSGLPSDRFSAERTGGSVSTLTIQRTQQEDSAVYLCASTPRGYNSPLHFGNGTRLTVT.